Following are 9 T cell receptor beta chains from one sample sequenced in a study of T and B cells in COVID-19 patients. BIOMED2 TRB-A/B primer pools were used in multiplex TRB PCR. A single record per CDR3 protein comes from TCRdb applying MiXCR to the multiplex PCR reads. Of about 22,000 distinct CDR3 sequences listed, under 30% are singletons. Blood genomic DNA input for TRB amplification was roughly 250-500 ng. The sequenced sample was blood. The source is a human donor who had recovered from COVID-19.

The table lists this clonotype with a few counts. V and J are TRBV7-6 and TRBJ2-3; 7 bases agree with TRBD1. The V segment lost 5 bases and the J segment 5 bases; nucleotides outside the gene matches: 13. Germline V gene data show CDR1 as SGHVS and CDR2 as FNYEAQ. This CDR3 is 16 amino acids long. CDR3 region: CASSPRDSPRGDTQYF. The DNA of the CDR3 is TGTGCCAGCAGCCCCAGGGACAGCCCCCGAGGAGATACGCAGTATTTT.

The genes are TRBV10-3 and TRBJ2-6; D remains unclear. Germline assignment: CDR1 ENHRY and CDR2 SYGVKD. This CDR3 is built from 15 residues. The germline V and J ends were trimmed by 4 bases and 0 bases, with 7 bases remaining between them. CDR3 bases: TGTGCCATCAGTGCATTAAGCTCTGGGGCCAACGTCCTGACTTTC. Its translation is CAISALSSGANVLTF.

The chain carries TRBV12-3 or TRBV12-4 and TRBJ1-4; D gene unclear. V lost 5 bases and J 4 bases, leaving 11 bases between the germline ends. The CDR3 sequence is 14 residues long. The CDR3 loop is CASSHQFLNEKLFF. For the CDR3, the DNA is TGTGCCAGCAGTCACCAGTTCCTTAATGAAAAACTGTTTTTT.

This clonotype turned up a few times. This rearrangement joins TRBV30 to TRBJ2-5; the D is unclear. Trimming removed 2 bases from V and 7 bases from J, with 14 bases in between. CDR1 and CDR2 from the germline V gene are GTSNPN and SVGIG (reference sequence). This CDR3 is 13 amino acids long. CDR3 sequence: CAWSSSKLVTQYF. The CDR3 DNA is TGTGCCTGGAGTTCGAGCAAGTTGGTGACCCAGTACTTC.

At least ten counts were recorded for this clonotype. The chain recombines TRBV15 with TRBJ2-5; tentatively, D is TRBD2 (6 bases). Germline V gives CDR1 LNHNV, CDR2 YYDKDF (reference sequence). Trimming took off 8 bases at V and 3 bases at J, with 13 bases between the two ends. This CDR3 is built from 13 residues. The CDR3 DNA reads as TGTGCCACCGGGACTTGGGTGGAAGAGACCCAGTACTTC. Its translation is CATGTWVEETQYF. The entire variable domain, with the rest obtained from reference TRBV15 and TRBJ2-5, is as follows: DAMVIQNPRYQVTQFGKPVTLSCSQTLNHNVMYWYQQKSSQAPKLLFHYYDKDFNNEADTPDNFQSRRPNTSFCFLDIRSPGLGDTAMYLCATGTWVEETQYFGPGTRLLVL.

The rearrangement uses TRBV12-3 or TRBV12-4 and TRBJ2-2, with 8 positions matching TRBD2. The CDR3 loop spans 15 amino acids. J lost 6 bases, V lost 5 bases, and 8 bases had no gene match. CDR3 residues: CASSQRTSSSGELFF. CDR3 coding DNA: TGTGCCAGCAGTCAACGGACTAGCTCCTCCGGGGAGCTGTTTTTT.

This clonotype is labeled as medium-sized. The chain uses TRBV19 and TRBJ2-1; TRBD1 is a possible D gene (6 bases). Trimming shortened V by 10 bases and J by 0 bases, and 13 bases separated the two germline ends. The CDR3 loop spans 14 amino acids. CDR1 LNHDA and CDR2 SQIVND come from the germline V gene (reference sequence). The CDR3: CATTGQSSYNEQFF. The CDR3 region has the DNA TGTGCCACCACCGGACAGAGCTCCTACAATGAGCAGTTCTTC.

The J gene is TRBJ2-1, the V gene TRBV30; the match to TRBD1 covers 11 bases. The V segment lost 8 bases and the J segment 4 bases; nucleotides outside the gene matches: 4. There are 13 residues in the CDR3. Germline CDR1 reads GTSNPN; CDR2 reads SVGIG (reference sequence). The DNA for the CDR3 is TGTGCCCGGACAGGGGGCGAGTACAATGAGCAGTTCTTC. It is translated as CARTGGEYNEQFF.

The CDR3 is CASSLTGTGAYNEQFF. DNA for the CDR3: TGCGCCAGCAGCTTGACCGGGACAGGCGCTTACAATGAGCAGTTCTTC. This chain links TRBV5-1 with TRBJ2-1; TRBD1 matches at 8 bases. The CDR3 has 16 residues. V trimming: 1 base; J trimming: 4 bases; junction bases outside the gene matches: 7. Germline CDR1 reads SGHRS; CDR2 reads YFSETQ.